A single sample gave rise to the 8 T cell receptor beta chains below, sequenced in a study of cytomegalovirus exposure and HLA in healthy donors. PCR primers comprised 60 Vbeta and 13 Jbeta primers. Profiling relied on immunoSEQ multiplex PCR, and the TCRdb table lists in-frame clones only, not all of them. Seen here are 150,000 or so clones, roughly 80% observed once, and the top ten hold around 3.4%. The sample was PBMCs. The source is a middle-aged man in good health and CMV-seronegative.

The V and J genes are TRBV29-1 and TRBJ1-2; TRBD1 might be the D (6 bases). CDR1 SQVTM and CDR2 ANQGSEA come from the germline V gene. Trimming took off 7 bases at V and 5 bases at J, with 17 bases between the two ends. The CDR3 extends over 13 amino acids. The chain's CDR3 is CSASWGGAYGYTF. CDR3 bases: TGCAGCGCCAGTTGGGGGGGCGCGTATGGCTACACCTTC.

V is TRBV6-1 and J is TRBJ1-1; TRBD1 is a possible D gene (6 bases). The V gene lost 7 bases and the J gene lost 4 bases, with 19 bases spanning the gap. Germline V gene sequence: CDR1 MNHNS, CDR2 SASEGT. CDR3 length equals 15 residues. CDR3: CASKVDTGSATEAFF. CDR3 sequence (DNA): TGTGCCAGCAAGGTGGATACAGGGTCGGCCACTGAAGCTTTCTTT.

The chain joins TRBV13 to TRBJ2-1; 8 bases are shared with TRBD2. The germline CDR1 and CDR2 sequences are PRHDT and FYEKMQ (reference sequence). This CDR3 is 14 amino acids long. Trimming removed 11 bases from V and 10 bases from J; junction bases left unmatched: 16. Here the CDR3 reads CAASSAGGSGEQFF. The CDR3 coding sequence is TGTGCCGCGTCGAGTGCGGGGGGCTCGGGGGAGCAGTTCTTC.

This rearrangement joins TRBV19 to TRBJ2-7; 8 bases fit TRBD1. Germline V gives CDR1 LNHDA, CDR2 SQIVND (reference sequence). The V gene end was trimmed by 5 bases and the J gene end by 3 bases; junction bases not matched to a gene: 0. CDR3 length equals 12 residues. CDR3 bases: TGTGCCAGTAGTGGACAGGGCTACGAGCAGTACTTC. This codes for CASSGQGYEQYF.

The V call is TRBV7-9, the J call TRBJ2-7, with TRBD1 matching 9 bases. The CDR3 sequence is 18 residues long. With 5 bases clipped from V and 3 bases from J, the junction kept 17 bases outside the gene matches. Germline CDR1 is SEHNR and CDR2 is FQNEAQ (reference sequence). The CDR3 DNA is TGTGCCAGCAGCCTACGGCAGCTGACAGGGGGAGACCTCTACGAGCAGTACTTC. It is translated as CASSLRQLTGGDLYEQYF.

V usage is TRBV27 and J usage is TRBJ1-4, with D possibly TRBD1 on 5 matching bases. Deletions cut 10 bases from V and 5 bases from J, with 14 bases between. This CDR3 has 13 amino acids. Germline CDR1 is MNHEY and CDR2 is SMNVEV (reference sequence). In DNA, the CDR3 is TGTGCCACTCGAAGGGGAATAAATGAAAAACTGTTTTTT. Translated, it gives CATRRGINEKLFF.

In this sample, this clone turned up a few times. V gene TRBV4-3 combines with J gene TRBJ1-1; D is unclear. Trimming left V 0 bases short and J 5 bases short, with 7 bases between. The CDR3 is 13 amino acids. In germline, CDR1 is LGHNA, CDR2 YSLEER. DNA of the CDR3: TGCGCCAGCAGCCAAGATACATTAACTGAAGCTTTCTTT. Amino acid sequence: CASSQDTLTEAFF.

The chain links TRBV5-1 to TRBJ1-1, with D uncertain. CDR1 and CDR2 (germline): SGHRS, YFSETQ. Deletions cut 0 bases from V and 3 bases from J, with 9 bases between. CDR3 size: 14 residues. The CDR3 here is CASSLVQEDTEAFF. The DNA for the CDR3 is TGCGCCAGCAGCTTGGTGCAGGAGGACACTGAAGCTTTCTTT.